This T cell receptor (beta chain) was observed in a study of T cells in Graves' hyperthyroidism and ophthalmopathy. The wider study: Peripheral blood was acquired at first diagnosis, ahead of any therapy whatsoever.

Overall study findings and caveats: Researchers found most expanded thyroid clonotypes above 0.001 in blood as well. The model anticipated ophthalmopathy a median about six months pre-onset.

PBMCs were sourced from less than 12 ml fresh peripheral blood. Regarding this clonotype: Its antigen remains unknown.

Amplified TCR beta CDR3 regions derived from RNA transcripts. TCR CDR3 underwent first-round RT-PCR with the HTBI primer set. From the multiplex PCR reads, TCRdb called clonotypes with MiXCR, one entry per CDR3 protein. The table lists under 400,000 distinct CDR3 sequences, less than 20% of them singletons, with roughly 15% in the top ten. Sequenced input: blood. This TCR derives from a woman aged 40 to 50 with Graves' ophthalmopathy.

For the CDR3, the DNA is TGTGCCAGCAGTTACTCAACCGGGACAGGGGTCGGCGAGCAGTACTTC. Its translation is CASSYSTGTGVGEQYF. The chain uses TRBV6-5 and TRBJ2-7; 10 bases align to TRBD1. The CDR3 covers 16 residues. With V trimmed by 0 bases and J by 6 bases, 8 bases remained unmatched. Germline V gives CDR1 MNHEY, CDR2 SVGAGI.